This record covers a single T cell receptor beta chain. The antigen remains unidentified. Per the germline V gene, CDR1 is GTSNPN and CDR2 is SVGIG (reference sequence). The CDR3 length is 16 residues. V shed 1 base, J shed 0 bases, and the junction held 6 bases outside the gene matches. This sample is part of a study of shared clonotypes between healthy human individuals. Profiled with immunoSEQ multiplex PCR; TCRdb holds only in-frame clones, not every one. There are some 1.5 million clones in the sample; 95% to 99% occur only once, and around 0.45% lies in the top ten. Adult donors, all healthy and HIV-negative, had no recent acute infections or vaccinations. Naive CD45RA+ and memory CD45RA-negative subsets were split from CD4+ cells. Findings and limits, study-wide: Some clonotypes were shared by all four sorted-subset donors, while others were not shared. The non-shared ones had lower generation probabilities than the shared ones.

The sample consisted of naive CD4+ T cells sorted from blood. Indicated subset: CD45RA+ positively selected. The clonotype comes from a man between 25 and 39 years old in good health. This rearrangement joins TRBV30 to TRBJ2-1, with 7 bases lining up with TRBD1. As DNA, the CDR3 is TGTGCCTGGAGTGGCCTGGGACAGAGCTCCTACAATGAGCAGTTCTTC. As protein: CAWSGLGQSSYNEQFF.